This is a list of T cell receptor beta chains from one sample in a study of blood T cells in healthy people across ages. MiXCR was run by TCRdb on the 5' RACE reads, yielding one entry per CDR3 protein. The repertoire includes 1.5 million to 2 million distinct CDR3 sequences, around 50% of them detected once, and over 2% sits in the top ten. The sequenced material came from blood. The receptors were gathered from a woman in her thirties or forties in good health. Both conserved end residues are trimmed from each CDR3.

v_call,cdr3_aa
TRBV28,ASSPRDRGQTQY
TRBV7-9,ASSYREANEKLF
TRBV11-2,ASSIQGGNTEAF
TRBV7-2,ASSLTGEATDTQY
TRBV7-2,ASSLFGRGALAKNIQY
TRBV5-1,ASSSGRNYNEQF
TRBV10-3,AISEWGLRAQETQY
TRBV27,ASSLFEGSHYGYT
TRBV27,ASSVSAGGGAQY
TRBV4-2,ASSQAAGSGGPPDTQY
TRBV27,ASSLNMDEQY
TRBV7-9,ASLSRGVPGANVLT
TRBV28,ASSVGADRYGYT
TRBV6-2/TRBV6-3,ASNSDRTVLYGYT
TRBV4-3,ASSQEGGAESPLH
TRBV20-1,SGAGTNNEQF
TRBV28,ASSLRPGGSYEQY
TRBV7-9,ASSLATSEETQY
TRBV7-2,ASSLLILSASYEQY
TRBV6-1,ASSGKSPGQGGKLF
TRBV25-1,ASSANMNTQY
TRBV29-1,SVVPGSYSYGYT
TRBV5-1,ASSPGLAGIFNNEQF
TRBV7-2,ASSLVRTYEQY
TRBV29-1,SVEGTGTETQY
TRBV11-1,ASSQGLVGNEQY
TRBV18,ASSPRTDSTDTQY
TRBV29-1,SVDRDGDTQY
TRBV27,ASSSLIPDTQY
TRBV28,ASAANYGYT
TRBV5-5,ASSIGRDTQY
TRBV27,ASSRVGTGVREQY
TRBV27,ASSLLRGQPQH
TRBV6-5,ASRARRSRETQY
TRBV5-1,ASSEGGAVETQY
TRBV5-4,ASSLYGTGGDEQF
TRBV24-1,ATSDGLSQGNEQF
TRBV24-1,ATSAQDREQF
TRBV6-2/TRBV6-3,ASSYHPITSGGVYEQY
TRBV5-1,ASSFGTGTNYGYT
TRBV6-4,ASSDGPGRGYT
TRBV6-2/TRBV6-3,ASSRDRGQTSGANVLT
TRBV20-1,SAREPVSETQY
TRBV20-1,SARSLGPRPDEQF
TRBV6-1,ASSSGTLLTNVLT
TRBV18,ASSPRSGDEQY
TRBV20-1,SARSPGQGSLETQY
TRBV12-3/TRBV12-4,ASRRDPYYEQY